Listed here are 5 T cell receptor beta chains from one sample, sequenced in a study of T cell changes during pregnancy in multiple sclerosis. Assay used: immunoSEQ multiplex PCR; TCRdb lists only in-frame clones, some missing. In the table there are some 75,000 clones, roughly 96% of which are singletons. The specimen was peripheral blood, collected in the second trimester of pregnancy. The source of these receptors is a female donor with multiple sclerosis, enrolled in a pregnancy study.

This chain joins TRBV16 and TRBJ1-2, with 10 bases that match TRBD1. Germline-derived CDR1 and CDR2 are KGHSY and FQNENV. This CDR3 is 17 amino acids long. The V segment lost 1 base and the J segment 7 bases; nucleotides outside the gene matches: 12. The CDR3 protein is CASSQLSATGGRAGYTF. In DNA form, the CDR3 reads TGTGCCAGCAGCCAATTAAGTGCGACAGGGGGCCGGGCTGGCTACACCTTC.

This clone was picked up one time. The chain carries TRBV7-9 and TRBJ2-1; 13 nucleotides match TRBD2. With 4 bases clipped from V and 6 bases from J, the junction kept 3 bases outside the gene matches. The CDR3 consists of 15 residues. CDR1 and CDR2 from the germline V gene are SEHNR and FQNEAQ (reference sequence). The DNA for the CDR3 is TGTGCCAGCAGCTGGACTAGCGGGAGAGCCAATGAGCAGTTCTTC. It encodes CASSWTSGRANEQFF. Looking up the rest from reference TRBV7-9 and TRBJ2-1 gives the full variable domain: DTGVSQNPRHKITKRGQNVTFRCDPISEHNRLYWYRQTLGQGPEFLTYFQNEAQLEKSRLLSDRFSAERPKGSFSTLEIQRTEQGDSAMYLCASSWTSGRANEQFFGPGTRLTVL.

The chain employs TRBV14 and TRBJ2-1; D is possibly TRBD1 (6 bases). Germline CDR1 SGHDN, CDR2 FVKESK. This CDR3 contains 15 residues. Trimming pared 4 bases from V and 3 bases from J, leaving 13 bases between. CDR3 coding DNA: TGTGCCAGCAGCCTAACCTTGGACAGCTACAATGAGCAGTTCTTC. Its protein is CASSLTLDSYNEQFF. The complete variable domain, with remaining parts taken from reference TRBV14 and TRBJ2-1, reads EAGVTQFPSHSVIEKGQTVTLRCDPISGHDNLYWYRRVMGKEIKFLLHFVKESKQDESGMPNNRFLAERTGGTYSTLKVQPAELEDSGVYFCASSLTLDSYNEQFFGPGTRLTVL.

The V gene is TRBV6-5, the J gene TRBJ2-3, with 12 bases matching TRBD2. The CDR3 contains 12 residues. Germline assignment: CDR1 MNHEY and CDR2 SVGAGI. The CDR3 loop reads CVASGRGDTQYF. In DNA form, the CDR3 reads TGTGTTGCTAGCGGGAGGGGAGATACGCAGTATTTT.

This sequence joins TRBV28 and TRBJ1-4; perhaps TRBD1 as D (5 bases). V lost 4 bases, J lost 8 bases, and 20 bases lay in between. The CDR3 is 16 amino acids. CDR1 and CDR2 (germline): MDHEN, SYDVKM. This CDR3 is CASSSPPRSTGEKLFF. In DNA, the CDR3 is TGTGCCAGCAGTTCCCCTCCCCGGTCAACAGGAGAAAAACTGTTTTTT.